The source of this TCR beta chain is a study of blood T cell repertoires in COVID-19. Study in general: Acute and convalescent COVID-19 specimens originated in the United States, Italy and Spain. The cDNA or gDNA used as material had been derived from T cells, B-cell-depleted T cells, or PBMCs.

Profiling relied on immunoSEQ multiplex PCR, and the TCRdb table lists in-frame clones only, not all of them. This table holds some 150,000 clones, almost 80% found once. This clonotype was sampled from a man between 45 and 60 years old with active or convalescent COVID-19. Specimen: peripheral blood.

In DNA, the CDR3 is TGTGCCAGCAGCTTAGCAGGGGGCGTTTCACCCCTCCACTTT. It specifies CASSLAGGVSPLHF. The chain carries TRBV11-2 and TRBJ1-6; 8 nucleotides agree with TRBD1. The CDR3 is made up of 14 amino acids. Germline V gene lookup returns CDR1 SGHAT and CDR2 FQNNGV. V was clipped by 1 base and J by 9 bases; unmatched bases: 2.